This T cell receptor beta chain comes out of a study of blood T cell repertoires in COVID-19. The V end was cut by 5 bases, the J end by 5 bases, with 9 bases between. CDR1 is SGHVS and CDR2 is FQNEAQ in the germline V gene. The CDR3 spans 13 residues. Sequencing used immunoSEQ multiplex PCR; TCRdb keeps in-frame clones, though not all of them. The data contain around 190,000 clones, 80% of them singletons. Sequencing was performed on peripheral blood. The receptor was isolated from a man between 65 and 85 years old with active or convalescent COVID-19. This chain links TRBV7-8 with TRBJ1-4; no definite D call. CDR3: CASSPRPNEKLFF. DNA of the CDR3: TGTGCCAGCAGCCCGAGGCCGAATGAAAAACTGTTTTTT.